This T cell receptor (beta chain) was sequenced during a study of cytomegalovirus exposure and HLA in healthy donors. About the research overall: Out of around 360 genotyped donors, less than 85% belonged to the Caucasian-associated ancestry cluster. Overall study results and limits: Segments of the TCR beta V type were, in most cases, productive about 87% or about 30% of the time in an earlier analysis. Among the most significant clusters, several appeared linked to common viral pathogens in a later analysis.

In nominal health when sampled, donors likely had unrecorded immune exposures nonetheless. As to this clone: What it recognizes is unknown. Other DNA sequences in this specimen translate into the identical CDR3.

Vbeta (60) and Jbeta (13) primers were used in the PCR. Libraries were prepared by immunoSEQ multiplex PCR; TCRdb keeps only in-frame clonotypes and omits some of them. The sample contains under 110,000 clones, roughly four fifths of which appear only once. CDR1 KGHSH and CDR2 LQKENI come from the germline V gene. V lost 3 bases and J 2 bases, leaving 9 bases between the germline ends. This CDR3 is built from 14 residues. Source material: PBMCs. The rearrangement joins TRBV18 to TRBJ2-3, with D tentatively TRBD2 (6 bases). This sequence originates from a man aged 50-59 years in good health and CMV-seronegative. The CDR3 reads CASSPGLNTDTQYF. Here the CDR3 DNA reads TGTGCCAGCTCACCGGGACTCAACACAGATACGCAGTATTTT.